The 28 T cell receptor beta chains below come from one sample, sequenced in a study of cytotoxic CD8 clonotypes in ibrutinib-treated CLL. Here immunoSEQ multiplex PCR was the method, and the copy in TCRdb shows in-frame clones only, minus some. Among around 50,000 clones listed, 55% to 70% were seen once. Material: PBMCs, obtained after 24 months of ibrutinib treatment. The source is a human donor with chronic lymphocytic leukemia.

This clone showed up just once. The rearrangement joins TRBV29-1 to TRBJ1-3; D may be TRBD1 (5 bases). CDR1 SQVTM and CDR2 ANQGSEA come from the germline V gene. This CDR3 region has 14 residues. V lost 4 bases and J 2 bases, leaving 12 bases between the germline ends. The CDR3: CSVAEGRTGNTIYF. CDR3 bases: TGCAGCGTTGCGGAGGGGAGGACTGGAAACACCATATATTTT. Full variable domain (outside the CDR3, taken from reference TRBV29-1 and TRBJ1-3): SAVISQKPSRDICQRGTSLTIQCQVDSQVTMMFWYRQQPGQSLTLIATANQGSEATYESGFVIDKFPISRPNLTFSTLTVSNMSPEDSSIYLCSVAEGRTGNTIYFGEGSWLTVV.

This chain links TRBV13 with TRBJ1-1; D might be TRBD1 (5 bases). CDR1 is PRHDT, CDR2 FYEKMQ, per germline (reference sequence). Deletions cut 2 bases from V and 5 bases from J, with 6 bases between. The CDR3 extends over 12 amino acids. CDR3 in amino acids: CASSLQGTEAFF. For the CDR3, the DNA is TGTGCCAGCAGCTTACAGGGTACTGAAGCTTTCTTT.

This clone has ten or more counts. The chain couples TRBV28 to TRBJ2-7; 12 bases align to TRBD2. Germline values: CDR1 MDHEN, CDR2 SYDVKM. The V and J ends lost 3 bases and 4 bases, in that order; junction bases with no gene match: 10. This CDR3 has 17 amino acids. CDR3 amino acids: CASSFPLAGGRNYEQYF. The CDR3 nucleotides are TGTGCCAGCAGTTTCCCGCTAGCGGGAGGGAGGAATTACGAGCAGTACTTC.

In DNA, the CDR3 is TGTGCCAGCAGCTTTGTGGGGGGCATGGAGACCCAGTACTTC. Translation: CASSFVGGMETQYF. The rearrangement uses TRBV7-6 and TRBJ2-5; D is perhaps TRBD1 or TRBD2 (6 bases each). This CDR3 is 14 amino acids long. Germline lookup yields CDR1 SGHVS and CDR2 FNYEAQ. Trimming removed 3 bases from V and 5 bases from J, with 13 bases in between.

The CDR3 region is CASSDLFSSPLHF. CDR3 DNA sequence: TGTGCCAGCAGTGACCTCTTTTCTTCACCCCTCCACTTT. V and J are TRBV6-1 and TRBJ1-6, with unresolved D. Germline loops: CDR1 MNHNS, CDR2 SASEGT. Trimming left V 3 bases short and J 9 bases short, with 9 bases between. The CDR3 extends over 13 amino acids.

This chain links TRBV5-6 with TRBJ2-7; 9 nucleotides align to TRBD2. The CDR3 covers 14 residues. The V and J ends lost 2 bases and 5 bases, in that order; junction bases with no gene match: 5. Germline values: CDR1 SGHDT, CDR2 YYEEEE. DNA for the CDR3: TGTGCCAGCAGCTTAGCGGGAGGTTTCAACGAGCAGTACTTC. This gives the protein CASSLAGGFNEQYF.

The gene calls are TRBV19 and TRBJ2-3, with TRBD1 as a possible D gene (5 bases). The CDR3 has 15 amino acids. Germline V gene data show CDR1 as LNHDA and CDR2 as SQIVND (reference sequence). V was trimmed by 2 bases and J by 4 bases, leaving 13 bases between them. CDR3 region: CASSISRVKSDTQYF. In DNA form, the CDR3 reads TGTGCCAGTAGTATATCCAGGGTAAAATCAGATACGCAGTATTTT.

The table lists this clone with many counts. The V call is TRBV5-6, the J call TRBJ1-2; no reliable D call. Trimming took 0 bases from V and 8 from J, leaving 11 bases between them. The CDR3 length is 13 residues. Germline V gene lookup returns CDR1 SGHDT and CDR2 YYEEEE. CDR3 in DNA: TGTGCCAGCAGCTTGGTTAGCCCTGGGGGCTACACCTTC. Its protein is CASSLVSPGGYTF.

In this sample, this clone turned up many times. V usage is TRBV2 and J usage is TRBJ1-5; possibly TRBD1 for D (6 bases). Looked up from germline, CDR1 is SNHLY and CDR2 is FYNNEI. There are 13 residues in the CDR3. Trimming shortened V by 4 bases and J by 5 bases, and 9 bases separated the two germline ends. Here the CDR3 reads CASSAGAHQPQHF. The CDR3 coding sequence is TGTGCCAGCAGTGCAGGGGCACATCAGCCCCAGCATTTT.

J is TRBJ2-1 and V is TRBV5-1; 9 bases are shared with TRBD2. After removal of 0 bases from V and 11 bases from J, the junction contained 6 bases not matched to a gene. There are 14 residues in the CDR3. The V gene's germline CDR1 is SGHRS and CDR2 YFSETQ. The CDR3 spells CASSLAGTSMQQFF. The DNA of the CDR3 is TGCGCCAGCAGCTTGGCCGGGACTAGCATGCAGCAGTTCTTC.

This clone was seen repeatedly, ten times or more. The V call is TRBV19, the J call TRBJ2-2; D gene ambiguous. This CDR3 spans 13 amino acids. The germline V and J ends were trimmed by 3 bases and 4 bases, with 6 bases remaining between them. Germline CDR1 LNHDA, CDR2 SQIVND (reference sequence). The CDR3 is CASSIISTGELFF. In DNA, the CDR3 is TGTGCCAGTAGTATTATTTCCACCGGGGAGCTGTTTTTT.

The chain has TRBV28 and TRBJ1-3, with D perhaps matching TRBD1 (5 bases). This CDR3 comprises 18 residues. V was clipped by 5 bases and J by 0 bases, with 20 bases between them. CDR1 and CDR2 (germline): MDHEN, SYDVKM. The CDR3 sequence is CASSRRGLDRDSGNTIYF. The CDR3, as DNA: TGTGCCAGCAGTCGTAGGGGTCTAGATAGAGACTCTGGAAACACCATATATTTT.

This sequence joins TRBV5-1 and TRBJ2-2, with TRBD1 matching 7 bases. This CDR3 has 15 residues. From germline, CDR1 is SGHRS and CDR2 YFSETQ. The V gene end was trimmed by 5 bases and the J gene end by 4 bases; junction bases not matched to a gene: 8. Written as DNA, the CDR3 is TGCGCCAGCAGAAGTCAGGGGGATGGCACCGGGGAGCTGTTTTTT. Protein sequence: CASRSQGDGTGELFF.

The CDR3 DNA reads TGTGCCAGCAGGGAAGGGGTTCGGACTGAAGCTTTCTTT. This sequence encodes CASREGVRTEAFF. The rearrangement joins TRBV7-9 to TRBJ1-1, with D perhaps matching TRBD1 (5 bases). Germline values: CDR1 SEHNR, CDR2 FQNEAQ (reference sequence). The CDR3 extends over 13 amino acids. Trimming pared 6 bases from V and 5 bases from J, leaving 13 bases between.

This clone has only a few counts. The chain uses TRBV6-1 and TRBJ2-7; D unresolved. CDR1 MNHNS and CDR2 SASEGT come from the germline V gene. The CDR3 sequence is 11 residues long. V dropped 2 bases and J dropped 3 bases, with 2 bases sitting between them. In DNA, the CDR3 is TGTGCCAGCAGTGAATACTACGAGCAGTACTTC. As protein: CASSEYYEQYF.

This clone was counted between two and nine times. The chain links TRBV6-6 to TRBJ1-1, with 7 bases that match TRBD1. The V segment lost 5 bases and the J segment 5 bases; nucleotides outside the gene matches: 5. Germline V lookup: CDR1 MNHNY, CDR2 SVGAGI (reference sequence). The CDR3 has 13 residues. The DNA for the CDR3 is TGTGCCAGCAGTCACCCGACAGGGACTGAAGCTTTCTTT. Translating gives CASSHPTGTEAFF.

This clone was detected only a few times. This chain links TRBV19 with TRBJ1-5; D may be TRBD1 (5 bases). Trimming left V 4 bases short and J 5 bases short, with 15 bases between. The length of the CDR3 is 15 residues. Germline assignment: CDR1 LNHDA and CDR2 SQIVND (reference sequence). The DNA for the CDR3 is TGTGCCAGTAGTACCCGAAGAGACAGTTATCAGCCCCAGCATTTT. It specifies CASSTRRDSYQPQHF.

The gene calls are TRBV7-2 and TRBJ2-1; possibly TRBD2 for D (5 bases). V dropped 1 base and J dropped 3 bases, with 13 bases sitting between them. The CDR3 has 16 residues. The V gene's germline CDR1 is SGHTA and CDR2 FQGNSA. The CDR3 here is CASSLGGIVGYNEQFF. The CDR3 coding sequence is TGTGCCAGCAGCTTAGGAGGGATAGTAGGCTACAATGAGCAGTTCTTC. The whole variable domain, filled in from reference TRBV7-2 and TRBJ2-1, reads GAGVSQSPSNKVTEKGKDVELRCDPISGHTALYWYRQSLGQGLEFLIYFQGNSAPDKSGLPSDRFSAERTGGSVSTLTIQRTQQEDSAVYLCASSLGGIVGYNEQFFGPGTRLTVL.

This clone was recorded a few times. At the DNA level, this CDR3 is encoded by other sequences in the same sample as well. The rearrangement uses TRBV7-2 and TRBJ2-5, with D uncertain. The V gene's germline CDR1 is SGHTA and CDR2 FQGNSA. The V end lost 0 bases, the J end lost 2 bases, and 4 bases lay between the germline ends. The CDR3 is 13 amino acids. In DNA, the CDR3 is TGTGCCAGCAGCTTAGCACGGCAAGAGACCCAGTACTTC. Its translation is CASSLARQETQYF.

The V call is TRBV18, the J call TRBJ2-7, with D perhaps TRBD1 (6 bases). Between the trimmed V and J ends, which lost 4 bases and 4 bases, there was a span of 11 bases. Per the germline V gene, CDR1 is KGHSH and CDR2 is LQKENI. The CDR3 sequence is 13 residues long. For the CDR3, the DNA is TGTGCCAGCTCACTACAACAGGGATACGAGCAGTACTTC. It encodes CASSLQQGYEQYF.

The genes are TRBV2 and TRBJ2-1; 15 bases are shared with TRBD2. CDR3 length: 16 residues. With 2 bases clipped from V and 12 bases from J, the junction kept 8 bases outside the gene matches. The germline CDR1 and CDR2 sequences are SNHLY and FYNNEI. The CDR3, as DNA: TGTGCCAGCAGTGAAAGAGGACTAGCGGGGGGGCGCTGGCAGTTCTTC. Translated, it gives CASSERGLAGGRWQFF.

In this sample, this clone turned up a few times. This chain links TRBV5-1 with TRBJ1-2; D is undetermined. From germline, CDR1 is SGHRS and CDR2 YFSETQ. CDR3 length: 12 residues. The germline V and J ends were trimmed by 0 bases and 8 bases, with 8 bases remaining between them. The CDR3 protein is CASSLEARGYTF. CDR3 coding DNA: TGCGCCAGCAGCTTGGAAGCCCGGGGCTACACCTTC.

The chain's CDR3 is CASSREGVAGVGEQFF. The CDR3 region has the DNA TGTGCCAGCAGCCGGGAGGGCGTAGCGGGAGTGGGTGAGCAGTTCTTC. V and J are TRBV11-1 and TRBJ2-1, with 9 nucleotides matching TRBD2. CDR3 length equals 16 residues. Losses at the gene ends were 5 bases for V and 9 bases for J; bases not matched to a gene: 14. Germline V gene data show CDR1 as SGHAT and CDR2 as FQDESV (reference sequence).

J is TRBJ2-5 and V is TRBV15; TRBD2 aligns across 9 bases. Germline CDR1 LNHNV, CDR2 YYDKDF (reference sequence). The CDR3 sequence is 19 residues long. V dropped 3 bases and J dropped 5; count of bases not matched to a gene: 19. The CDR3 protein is CATSSQGTGTSRLMETQYF. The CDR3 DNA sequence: TGTGCCACCAGCAGCCAAGGGACGGGGACTAGCAGACTCATGGAGACCCAGTACTTC.

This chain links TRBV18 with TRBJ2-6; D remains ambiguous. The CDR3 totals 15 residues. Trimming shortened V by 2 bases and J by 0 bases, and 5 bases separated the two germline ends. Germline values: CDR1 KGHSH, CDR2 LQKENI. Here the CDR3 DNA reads TGTGCCAGCTCACCAAACGGCTCTGGGGCCAACGTCCTGACTTTC. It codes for CASSPNGSGANVLTF.

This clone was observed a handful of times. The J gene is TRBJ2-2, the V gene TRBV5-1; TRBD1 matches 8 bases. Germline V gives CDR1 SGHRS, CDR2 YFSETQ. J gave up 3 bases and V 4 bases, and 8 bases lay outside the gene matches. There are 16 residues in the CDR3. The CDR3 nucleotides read TGCGCCAGCAGCCCGGGGACAGGATCTTACACCGGGGAGCTGTTTTTT. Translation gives CASSPGTGSYTGELFF.

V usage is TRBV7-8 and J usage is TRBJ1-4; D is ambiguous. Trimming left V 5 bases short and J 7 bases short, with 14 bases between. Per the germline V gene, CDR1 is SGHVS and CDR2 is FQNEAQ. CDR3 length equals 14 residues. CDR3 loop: CASSLTGRSEKLFF. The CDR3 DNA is TGTGCCAGCAGCCTTACGGGCCGTAGTGAAAAACTGTTTTTT.

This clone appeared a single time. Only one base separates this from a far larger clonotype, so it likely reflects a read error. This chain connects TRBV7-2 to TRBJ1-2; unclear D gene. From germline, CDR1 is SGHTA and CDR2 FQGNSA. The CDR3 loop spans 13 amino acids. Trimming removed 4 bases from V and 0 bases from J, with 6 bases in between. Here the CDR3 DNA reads TGTGCCAGCAGCTCCCGGGCTAACTATGGCTACACCTTC. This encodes CASSSRANYGYTF.